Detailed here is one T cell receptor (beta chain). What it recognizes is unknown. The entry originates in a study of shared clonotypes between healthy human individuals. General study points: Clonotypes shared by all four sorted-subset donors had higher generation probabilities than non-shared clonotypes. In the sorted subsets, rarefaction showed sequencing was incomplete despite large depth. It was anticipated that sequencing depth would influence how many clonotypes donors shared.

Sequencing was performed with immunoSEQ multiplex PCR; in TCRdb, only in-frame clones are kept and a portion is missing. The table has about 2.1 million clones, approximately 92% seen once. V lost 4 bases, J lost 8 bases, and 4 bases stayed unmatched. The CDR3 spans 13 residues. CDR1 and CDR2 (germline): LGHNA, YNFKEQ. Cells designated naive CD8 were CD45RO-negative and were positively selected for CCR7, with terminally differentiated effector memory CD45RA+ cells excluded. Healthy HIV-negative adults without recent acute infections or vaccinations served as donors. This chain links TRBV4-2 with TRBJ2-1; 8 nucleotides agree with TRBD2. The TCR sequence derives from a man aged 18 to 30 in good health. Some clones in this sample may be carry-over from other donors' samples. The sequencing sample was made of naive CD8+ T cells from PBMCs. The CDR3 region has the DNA TGTGCCAGCAGCCCCGGACTAGCCGATGAGCAGTTCTTC. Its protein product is CASSPGLADEQFF.